This T cell receptor beta chain was captured by sequencing in a study of T cells in Graves' hyperthyroidism and ophthalmopathy. Study at large: Peripheral blood was drawn at first diagnosis, prior to all treatment.

Ophthalmopathy cases scored 3 or more on the Clinical Activity Score and 4 or more on NOSPECS grade, with duration below 3 months. Those patients with uncontrolled infection, other autoimmune disease, pregnancy or lactation were excluded. The trim removed 1 base at V and 5 bases at J, leaving 7 bases unmatched. This CDR3 comprises 16 residues. In germline, CDR1 is SGHAT, CDR2 FQNNGV. This clonotype was counted at least ten times. What it binds is not known. Study findings and constraints: The blood repertoire included most of the expanded thyroid clonotypes above 0.001.

TCR beta CDR3 regions were amplified from RNA. When the TCR CDR3 underwent first-round RT-PCR, the HTBI primer set was used. TCRdb used MiXCR to reprocess the multiplex PCR reads, holding one entry per CDR3 protein. The sample lists 390,000 or so distinct CDR3 sequences; roughly 14% were seen once. The sequence came from a man between 18 and 35 years old with Graves' ophthalmopathy. The rearrangement links TRBV11-2 to TRBJ2-5; 10 nucleotides align to TRBD2. The sample was blood. CDR3 in DNA: TGTGCCAGCAGCTTAGGTCAGCGGGGGGGCCTCGAGACCCAGTACTTC. This gives the protein CASSLGQRGGLETQYF.